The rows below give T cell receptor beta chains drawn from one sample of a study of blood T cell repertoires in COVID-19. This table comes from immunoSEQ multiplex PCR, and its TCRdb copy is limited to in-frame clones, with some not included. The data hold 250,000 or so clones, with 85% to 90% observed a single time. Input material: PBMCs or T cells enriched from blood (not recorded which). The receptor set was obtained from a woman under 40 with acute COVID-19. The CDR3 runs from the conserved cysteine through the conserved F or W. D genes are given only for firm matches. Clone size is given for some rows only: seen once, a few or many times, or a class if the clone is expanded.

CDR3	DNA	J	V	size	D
CAWSVSFQVLTNEKLFF	TGTGCCTGGAGTGTTTCCTTCCAGGTTCTCACTAATGAAAAACTGTTTTTT	TRBJ1-4	TRBV30	-	-
CASSQSTRRSSYEQYF	TGTGCCAGCAGCCAATCGACTAGACGAAGCTCCTACGAGCAGTACTTC	TRBJ2-7	TRBV3-1/TRBV3-2	-	-
CASGKSGAGFYNEQFF	TGTGCCAGCGGGAAATCTGGAGCGGGGTTTTACAATGAGCAGTTCTTC	TRBJ2-1	TRBV25-1	-	TRBD2
CATSPTPRNEQFF	TGTGCCACCAGCCCAACCCCGCGCAATGAGCAGTTCTTC	TRBJ2-1	TRBV15	-	-
CASKFGDTQYF	TGCGCCTCTAAATTCGGAGATACGCAGTATTTT	TRBJ2-3	TRBV10-2	-	-
CASSPPGDRGYGYTF	TGTGCCAGCTCACCACCGGGAGACAGGGGGTATGGCTACACCTTC	TRBJ1-2	TRBV18	once	TRBD1
CASSSLRGGGIQYF	TGTGCCAGCAGCTCCCTCAGGGGAGGGGGGATCCAGTACTTC	TRBJ2-5	TRBV11-2	-	-
CASRVGTGVNEQYF	TGTGCCAGCAGGGTGGGGACAGGGGTCAACGAGCAGTACTTC	TRBJ2-7	TRBV28	-	TRBD1
CASSRMTSGSLSNEQFF	TGCGCCAGCAGCCGCATGACTAGCGGGAGCTTGAGCAATGAGCAGTTCTTC	TRBJ2-1	TRBV4-3	once	TRBD2
CASSRNSGRTTDTQYF	TGTGCCAGCTCCCGAAATAGCGGGAGGACCACAGATACGCAGTATTTT	TRBJ2-3	TRBV18	-	TRBD2
CASRSQGYGYTF	TGTGCCAGCAGGAGTCAGGGCTATGGCTACACCTTC	TRBJ1-2	TRBV6-8	-	-
CASSQDPGLAGAVGSNEQFF	TGTGCCAGCAGCCAAGATCCGGGACTAGCGGGAGCTGTCGGTAGCAATGAGCAGTTCTTC	TRBJ2-1	TRBV3-1/TRBV3-2	-	TRBD2
CASSPRVVPGGNYGYTF	TGTGCCAGCAGTCCCCGCGTAGTCCCCGGAGGGAACTATGGCTACACCTTC	TRBJ1-2	TRBV6-6	-	-
CASRRFSGNTIYF	TGTGCCAGCAGACGGTTCTCTGGAAACACCATATATTTT	TRBJ1-3	TRBV27	-	-
CASSYSSRGANVLTF	TGTGCCAGCAGTTACTCATCCAGGGGGGCCAACGTCCTGACTTTC	TRBJ2-6	TRBV6-5	-	-
CASSAQGGNDYEQYF	TGTGCCAGCAGTGCACAGGGAGGGAACGACTACGAGCAGTACTTC	TRBJ2-7	TRBV2	-	-
CASSQDLARELFF	TGCGCCAGCAGCCAAGATTTGGCCCGGGAGCTGTTTTTT	TRBJ2-2	TRBV4-1	-	-
CASSQTSGRSSYNEQFF	TGCGCCAGCAGCCAGACTAGCGGGAGAAGCTCCTACAATGAGCAGTTCTTC	TRBJ2-1	TRBV4-1	-	TRBD2
CASSTLLLNTEAFF	TGTGCCAGCAGCACACTACTCTTGAACACTGAAGCTTTCTTT	TRBJ1-1	TRBV5-6	-	-
CASSDTFSTDTQYF	TGTGCCAGCAGTGACACCTTTAGTACAGATACGCAGTATTTT	TRBJ2-3	TRBV6-4	-	-
CASSELYEQYF	TGTGCCAGCAGTGAACTATACGAGCAGTACTTC	TRBJ2-7	TRBV2	-	-
CASSEYGQGGNTIYF	TGTGCCAGCAGTGAATATGGGCAGGGTGGAAACACCATATATTTT	TRBJ1-3	TRBV25-1	-	-
CASSLGTGTVSNEKLFF	TGTGCCAGCAGCTTAGGAACAGGGACAGTATCTAATGAAAAACTGTTTTTT	TRBJ1-4	TRBV7-9	-	TRBD1
CASSQADRGTGELFF	TGTGCCAGCAGCCAAGCGGACAGGGGAACCGGGGAGCTGTTTTTT	TRBJ2-2	TRBV3-1/TRBV3-2	-	TRBD1
CASSLTASNTGELFF	TGTGCCAGCAGTTTGACAGCATCGAACACCGGGGAGCTGTTTTTT	TRBJ2-2	TRBV27	-	-
CAISDRQGSNYGYTF	TGTGCCATCAGTGACCGACAGGGAAGTAACTATGGCTACACCTTC	TRBJ1-2	TRBV10-3	-	TRBD1
CASSPNLAGDYNEQFF	TGTGCCAGCTCACCCAACCTAGCGGGAGACTACAATGAGCAGTTCTTC	TRBJ2-1	TRBV18	-	TRBD2
CASSAGAGDRAGTEAFF	TGTGCCAGTAGTGCTGGGGCAGGGGACAGGGCGGGGACTGAAGCTTTCTTT	TRBJ1-1	TRBV19	-	TRBD1
CASSLGSGVSGNNEQFF	TGTGCCAGCAGCTTGGGCAGCGGGGTTAGCGGGAACAATGAGCAGTTCTTC	TRBJ2-1	TRBV5-6	-	TRBD2
CASSQQGPHGYTF	TGTGCCAGCAGCCAACAGGGGCCCCATGGCTACACCTTC	TRBJ1-2	TRBV14	-	-
CASSQEVQGVTEAFF	TGCGCCAGCAGCCAAGAAGTACAGGGAGTCACTGAAGCTTTCTTT	TRBJ1-1	TRBV4-1	-	-
CSAHGLFEQFF	TGCAGTGCCCACGGACTCTTTGAGCAGTTCTTC	TRBJ2-1	TRBV20-1	-	-
CASSWFLDGRRDTQYF	TGTGCCAGCAGCTGGTTTTTAGACGGGAGACGAGATACGCAGTATTTT	TRBJ2-3	TRBV7-2	-	-
CASSYPTSDTQYF	TGTGCCAGCAGTTACCCCACTTCGGATACGCAGTATTTT	TRBJ2-3	TRBV6-5	once	-
CASSLGGRSGNTIYF	TGTGCCAGCTCCCTCGGAGGCCGCTCTGGAAACACCATATATTTT	TRBJ1-3	TRBV18	-	-
CASGGTGSEAQYF	TGCGCCAGCGGCGGGACAGGTTCCGAGGCCCAGTACTTC	TRBJ2-5	TRBV5-1	-	TRBD1
CASSLGRDSNEKLFF	TGTGCCAGCAGCTTAGGGCGGGACAGTAATGAAAAACTGTTTTTT	TRBJ1-4	TRBV7-3	-	TRBD1
CASSSNTDTQYF	TGTGCCAGCAGCTCTAACACAGATACGCAGTATTTT	TRBJ2-3	TRBV9	-	-
CASSVGGEADEQYF	TGTGCCAGCAGCGTAGGCGGCGAAGCAGACGAGCAGTACTTC	TRBJ2-7	TRBV9	-	-
CASSVDSGLASIEQYF	TGTGCCAGCAGCGTAGATTCGGGACTAGCTTCAATCGAGCAGTACTTC	TRBJ2-7	TRBV9	-	TRBD2
CASSLVATSGSYEQYF	TGTGCCAGCAGCTTGGTTGCGACTAGCGGGAGTTACGAGCAGTACTTC	TRBJ2-7	TRBV5-5	-	TRBD2
CASSPGGPRYTEAFF	TGTGCCAGCAGTCCAGGGGGCCCGAGGTATACTGAAGCTTTCTTT	TRBJ1-1	TRBV27	-	TRBD1
CASSLTGGGSTDTQYF	TGTGCCAGCAGCTTAACGGGCGGGGGTTCCACAGATACGCAGTATTTT	TRBJ2-3	TRBV7-3	few	TRBD2
CASSQDDGQPYEQYF	TGTGCCAGCAGCCAAGATGATGGACAGCCCTACGAGCAGTACTTC	TRBJ2-7	TRBV3-1/TRBV3-2	few	-
CAISSTAGGNEQFF	TGTGCCATCAGCTCGACGGCAGGGGGTAATGAGCAGTTCTTC	TRBJ2-1	TRBV10-3	-	TRBD1
CASRILAGGVLDTQYF	TGTGCCAGCAGGATACTAGCGGGAGGGGTTCTGGATACGCAGTATTTT	TRBJ2-3	TRBV28	-	TRBD2
CASSPPGMGTGELFF	TGTGCCAGCAGCCCCCCAGGGATGGGCACCGGGGAGCTGTTTTTT	TRBJ2-2	TRBV5-6	-	-
CASSGTVTDTQYF	TGTGCCAGTAGCGGGACAGTCACAGATACGCAGTATTTT	TRBJ2-3	TRBV19	-	TRBD1
CAARGGPPSYNEQFF	TGTGCCGCCCGCGGGGGCCCCCCCTCCTACAATGAGCAGTTCTTC	TRBJ2-1	TRBV6-5	-	-
CASSSTGGNDEQYF	TGTGCCAGCAGCTCGACAGGGGGCAACGACGAGCAGTACTTC	TRBJ2-7	TRBV7-8	-	TRBD1
CARGDRGNIQYF	TGTGCCCGCGGGGACAGGGGGAACATTCAGTACTTC	TRBJ2-4	TRBV21-1	-	-
CASNLRGELFF	TGTGCCAGCAATCTCCGCGGGGAGCTGTTTTTT	TRBJ2-2	TRBV6-5	-	-
CSAGGGSGNEQFF	TGCAGCGCCGGGGGAGGGTCGGGGAATGAGCAGTTCTTC	TRBJ2-1	TRBV29-1	-	TRBD2